The source of this TCR beta chain is a study of T-cell reconstitution after alpha-beta-depleted transplantation in children. This clonotype was detected ten times or more. Germline trimming cut 7 bases from V and 7 bases from J; bases unmatched to any gene: 9. This CDR3 spans 14 amino acids. Preparation of the TCRbeta library involved a method that used unique molecular identifiers. Each CDR3 protein is one row after TCRdb ran MiXCR on the PCR reads. The sample has roughly 110,000 distinct CDR3 sequences, 9% to 12% seen once; the top ten hold roughly a third. The V and J genes are TRBV12-3 or TRBV12-4 and TRBJ2-1; TRBD2 agrees at 8 bases. The input for sequencing was PBMCs, taken before TCRalphabeta/CD19-depleted stem cell transplant. This sequence was found in a boy between 2 and 10 years old with acute lymphoblastic leukemia, due to receive a stem cell transplant. CDR3 bases: TGTGCCAGCACCCGGGGACTAGTGTCAAATGAGCAGTTCTTC. It translates to CASTRGLVSNEQFF.